The clone carrying this T cell receptor (beta chain) was recorded many times. Its antigen is still unknown. These data come from a study of T cells in Graves' hyperthyroidism and ophthalmopathy. As for the study in general: Staff took peripheral blood when the initial diagnosis was made, before any treatment began.

The V gene's germline CDR1 is LNHNV and CDR2 YYDKDF (reference sequence). Trimming stripped 0 bases from V and 0 bases from J, with 6 bases between. CDR3 size: 16 residues. TCR beta CDR3 region amplification was performed from RNA transcripts. First-round RT-PCR with HTBI primers amplified the TCR CDR3 region. TCRdb passed the multiplex PCR reads through MiXCR, listing each CDR3 protein once. Of nearly 750,000 distinct CDR3 sequences detected, under 45% appear once; the ten largest clones hold 30% to 40%. Study-level findings and limits: Most thyroid clonotypes expanded above 0.001 were also detected in blood.

The rearrangement joins TRBV15 to TRBJ1-6; D is unresolved. The sequenced material came from blood. The origin of this receptor is a woman in her forties with Graves' hyperthyroidism. CDR3 coding DNA: TGTGCCACCAGCAGAGACAGGAGCTCCTATAATTCACCCCTCCACTTT. Residues: CATSRDRSSYNSPLHF.